This T cell receptor beta chain was documented in a study of OX40 agonist ivuxolimab in advanced cancers. Points from the study as a whole: Some patients without response likewise showed low normalized clonal expansion.

Sequencing used immunoSEQ multiplex PCR; TCRdb keeps in-frame clones, though not all of them. The sample gives roughly 73,000 clones, almost 90% of which show up once; less than 3% is in the top ten. This CDR3 contains 13 residues. The germline gives CDR1 SNHLY, CDR2 FYNNEI. With 5 bases clipped from V and 2 bases from J, the junction kept 1 base outside the gene matches. At cycle 4 day 1, cycle 7 day 1, and baseline, blood was sampled. A remark on this clone: Antigen specificity is unknown.

The sequencing used CD4+ or CD8+ T cells sorted from blood, collected in a trial of the OX40 agonist ivuxolimab. V gene TRBV2 combines with J gene TRBJ2-3; the match to TRBD1 covers 7 bases. The receptor was derived from an adult with an advanced solid tumor such as melanoma, head and neck, liver or kidney cancer. In DNA form, the CDR3 reads TGTGCCAGCAGTCAGGGGGACACAGATACGCAGTATTTT. Encoded protein: CASSQGDTDTQYF.